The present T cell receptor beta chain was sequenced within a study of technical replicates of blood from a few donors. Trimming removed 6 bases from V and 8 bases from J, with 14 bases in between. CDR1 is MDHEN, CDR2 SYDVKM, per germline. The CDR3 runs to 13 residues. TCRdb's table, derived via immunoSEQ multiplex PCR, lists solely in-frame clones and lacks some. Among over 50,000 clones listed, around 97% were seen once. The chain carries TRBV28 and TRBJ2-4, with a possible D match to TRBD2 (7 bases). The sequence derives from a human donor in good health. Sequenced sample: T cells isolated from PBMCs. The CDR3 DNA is TGTGCCAGCAGCTTGGGGGGGCAGTACATTCAGTACTTC. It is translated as CASSLGGQYIQYF.